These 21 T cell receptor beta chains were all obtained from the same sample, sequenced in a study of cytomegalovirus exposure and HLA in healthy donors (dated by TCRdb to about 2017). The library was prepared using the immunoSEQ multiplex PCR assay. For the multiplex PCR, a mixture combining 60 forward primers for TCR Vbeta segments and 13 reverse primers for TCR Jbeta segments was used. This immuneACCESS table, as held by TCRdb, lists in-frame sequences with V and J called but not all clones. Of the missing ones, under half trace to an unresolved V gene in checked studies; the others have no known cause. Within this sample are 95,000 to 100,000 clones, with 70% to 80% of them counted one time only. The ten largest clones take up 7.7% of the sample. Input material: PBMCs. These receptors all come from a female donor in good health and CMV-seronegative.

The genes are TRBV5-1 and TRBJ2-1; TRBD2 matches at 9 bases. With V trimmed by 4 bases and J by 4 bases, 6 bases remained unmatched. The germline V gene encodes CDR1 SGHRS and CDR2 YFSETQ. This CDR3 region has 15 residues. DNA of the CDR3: TGCGCCAGCAGCGCGGGGACTAGCATGTACAATGAGCAGTTCTTC. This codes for CASSAGTSMYNEQFF.

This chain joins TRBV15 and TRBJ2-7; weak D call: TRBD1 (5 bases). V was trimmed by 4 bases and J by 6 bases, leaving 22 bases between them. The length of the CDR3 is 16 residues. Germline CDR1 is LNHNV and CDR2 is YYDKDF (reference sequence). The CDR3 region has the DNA TGTGCCACCAGCAAAGAGAGTGCGATAGGGGCTCGCGAGCAGTACTTC. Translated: CATSKESAIGAREQYF.

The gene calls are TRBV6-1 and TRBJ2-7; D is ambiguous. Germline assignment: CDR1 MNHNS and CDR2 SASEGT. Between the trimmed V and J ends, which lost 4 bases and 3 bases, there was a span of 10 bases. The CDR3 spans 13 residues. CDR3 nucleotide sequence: TGTGCCAGCAGTGCTTGGCCCAACTACGAGCAGTACTTC. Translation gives CASSAWPNYEQYF.

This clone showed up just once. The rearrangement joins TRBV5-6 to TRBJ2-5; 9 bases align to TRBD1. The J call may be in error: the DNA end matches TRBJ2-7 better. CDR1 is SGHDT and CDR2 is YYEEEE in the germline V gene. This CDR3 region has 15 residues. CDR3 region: CASSPDRGGSYEQYF. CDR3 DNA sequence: TGTGCCAGCAGCCCCGACAGGGGGGGCTCCTACGAGCAGTACTTC.

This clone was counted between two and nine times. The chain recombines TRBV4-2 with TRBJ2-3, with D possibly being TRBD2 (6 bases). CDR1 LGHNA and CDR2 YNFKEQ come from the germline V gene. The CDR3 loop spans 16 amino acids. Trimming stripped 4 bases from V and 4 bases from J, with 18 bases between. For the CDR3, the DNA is TGTGCCAGCAGCCTTTTTAGCGGAATTGAGTCAGATACGCAGTATTTT. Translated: CASSLFSGIESDTQYF.

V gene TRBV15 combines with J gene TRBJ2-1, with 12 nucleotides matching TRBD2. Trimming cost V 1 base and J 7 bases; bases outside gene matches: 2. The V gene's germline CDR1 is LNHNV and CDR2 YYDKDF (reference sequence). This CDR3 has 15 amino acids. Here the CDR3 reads CATSRGTSGVNEQFF. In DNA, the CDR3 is TGTGCCACCAGCAGAGGGACTAGCGGGGTGAATGAGCAGTTCTTC. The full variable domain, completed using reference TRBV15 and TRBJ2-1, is DAMVIQNPRYQVTQFGKPVTLSCSQTLNHNVMYWYQQKSSQAPKLLFHYYDKDFNNEADTPDNFQSRRPNTSFCFLDIRSPGLGDTAMYLCATSRGTSGVNEQFFGPGTRLTVL.

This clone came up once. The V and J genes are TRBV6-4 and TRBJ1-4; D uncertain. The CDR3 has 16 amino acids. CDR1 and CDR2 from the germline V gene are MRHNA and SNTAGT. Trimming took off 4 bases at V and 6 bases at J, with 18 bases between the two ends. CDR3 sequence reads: CASSGKSRGLYEKLFF. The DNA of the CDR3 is TGTGCCAGCAGTGGTAAGTCCAGAGGGCTATATGAAAAACTGTTTTTT.

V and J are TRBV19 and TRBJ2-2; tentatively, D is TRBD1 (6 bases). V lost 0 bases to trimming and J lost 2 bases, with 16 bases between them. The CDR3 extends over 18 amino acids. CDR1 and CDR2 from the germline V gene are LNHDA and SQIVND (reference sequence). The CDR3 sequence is CASSIDLSSGANTGELFF. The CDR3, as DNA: TGTGCCAGTAGTATAGACCTGTCATCAGGGGCTAACACCGGGGAGCTGTTTTTT.

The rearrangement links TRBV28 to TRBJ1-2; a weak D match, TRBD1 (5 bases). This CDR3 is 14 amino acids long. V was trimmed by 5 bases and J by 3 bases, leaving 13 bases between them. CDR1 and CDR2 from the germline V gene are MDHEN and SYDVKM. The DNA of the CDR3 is TGTGCCAGCAGTAGTCTGGCGGGGCACTATGGCTACACCTTC. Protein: CASSSLAGHYGYTF.

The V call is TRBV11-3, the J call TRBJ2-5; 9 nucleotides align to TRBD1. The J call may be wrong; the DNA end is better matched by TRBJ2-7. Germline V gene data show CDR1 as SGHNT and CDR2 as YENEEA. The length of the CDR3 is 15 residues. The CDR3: CASSLGGTGPHEQYF. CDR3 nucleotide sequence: TGTGCCAGCAGCTTAGGCGGGACAGGGCCCCACGAGCAGTACTTC.

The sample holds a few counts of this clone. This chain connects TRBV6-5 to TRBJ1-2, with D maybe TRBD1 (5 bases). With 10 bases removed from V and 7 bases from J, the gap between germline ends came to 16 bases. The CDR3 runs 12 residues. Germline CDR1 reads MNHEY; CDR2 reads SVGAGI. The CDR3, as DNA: TGTGCCACCGCCGGAGGGACTGGTGGCTACACCTTC. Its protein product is CATAGGTGGYTF.

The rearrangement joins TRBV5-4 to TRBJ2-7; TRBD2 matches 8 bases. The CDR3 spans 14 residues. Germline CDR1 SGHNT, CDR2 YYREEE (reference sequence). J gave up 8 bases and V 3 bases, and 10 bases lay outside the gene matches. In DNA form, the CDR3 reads TGTGCCAGCAGCTCACCCGGGACTAGTATGAAGCAGTACTTC. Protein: CASSSPGTSMKQYF.

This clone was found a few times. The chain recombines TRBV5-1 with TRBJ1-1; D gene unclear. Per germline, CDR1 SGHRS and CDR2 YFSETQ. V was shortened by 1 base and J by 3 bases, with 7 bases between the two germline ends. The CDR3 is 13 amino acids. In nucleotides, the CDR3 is TGCGCCAGCAGCTTGAATGGAGACACTGAAGCTTTCTTT. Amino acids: CASSLNGDTEAFF.

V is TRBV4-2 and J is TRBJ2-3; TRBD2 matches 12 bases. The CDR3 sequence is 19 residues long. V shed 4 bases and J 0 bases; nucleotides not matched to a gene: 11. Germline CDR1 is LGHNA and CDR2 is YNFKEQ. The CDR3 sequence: CASSRTGTSGFGSTDTQYF. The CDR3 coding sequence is TGTGCCAGCAGCCGTACCGGGACTAGCGGGTTTGGGAGCACAGATACGCAGTATTTT.

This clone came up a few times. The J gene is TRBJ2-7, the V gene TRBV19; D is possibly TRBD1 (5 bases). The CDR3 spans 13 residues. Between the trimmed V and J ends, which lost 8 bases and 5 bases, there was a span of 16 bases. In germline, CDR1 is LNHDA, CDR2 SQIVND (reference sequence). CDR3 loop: CASRAHPRDEQYF. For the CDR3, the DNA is TGTGCCAGTCGTGCACATCCCAGGGACGAGCAGTACTTC.

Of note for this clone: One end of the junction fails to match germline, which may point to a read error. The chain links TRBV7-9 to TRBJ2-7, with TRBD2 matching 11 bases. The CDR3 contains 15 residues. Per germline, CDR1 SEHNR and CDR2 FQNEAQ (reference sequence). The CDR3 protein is CSSSWTSGSLYEQYF. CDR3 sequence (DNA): TGTTCCAGCAGTTGGACTAGCGGGTCCCTCTACGAGCAGTACTTC.

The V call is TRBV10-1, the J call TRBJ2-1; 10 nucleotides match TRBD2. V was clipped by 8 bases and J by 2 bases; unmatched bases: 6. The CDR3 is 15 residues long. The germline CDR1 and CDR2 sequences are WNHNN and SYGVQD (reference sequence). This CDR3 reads CASGHSGRPYNEQFF. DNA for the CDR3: TGCGCCAGCGGCCATAGCGGGAGGCCCTACAATGAGCAGTTCTTC.

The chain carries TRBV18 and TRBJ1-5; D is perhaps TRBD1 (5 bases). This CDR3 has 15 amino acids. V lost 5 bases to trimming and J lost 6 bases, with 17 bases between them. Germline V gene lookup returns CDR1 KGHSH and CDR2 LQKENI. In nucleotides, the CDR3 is TGTGCCAGCTCATCCGACCAGGGTAGTCTTCAGCCCCAGCATTTT. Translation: CASSSDQGSLQPQHF.

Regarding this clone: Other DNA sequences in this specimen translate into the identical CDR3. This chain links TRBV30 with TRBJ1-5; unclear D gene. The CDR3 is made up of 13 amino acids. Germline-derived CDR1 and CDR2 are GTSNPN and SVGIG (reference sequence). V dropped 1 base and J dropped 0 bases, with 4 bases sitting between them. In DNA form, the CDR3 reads TGTGCCTGGAGTGATAGTAGCAATCAGCCCCAGCATTTT. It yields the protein CAWSDSSNQPQHF.

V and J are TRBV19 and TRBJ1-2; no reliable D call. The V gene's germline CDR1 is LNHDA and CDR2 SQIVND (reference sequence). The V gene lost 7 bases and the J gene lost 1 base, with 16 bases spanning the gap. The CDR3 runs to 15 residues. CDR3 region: CASTPRRADNYGYTF. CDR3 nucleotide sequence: TGTGCCAGTACACCCAGGAGGGCGGATAACTATGGCTACACCTTC.

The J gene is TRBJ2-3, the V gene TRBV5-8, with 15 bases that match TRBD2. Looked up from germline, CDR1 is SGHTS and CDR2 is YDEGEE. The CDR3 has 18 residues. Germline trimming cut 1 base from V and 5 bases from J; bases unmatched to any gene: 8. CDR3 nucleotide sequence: TGTGCCAGCAGCTTGCCCGGACTAGCGGGAGGGAAGGGAGATACGCAGTATTTT. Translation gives CASSLPGLAGGKGDTQYF.